What follows are 2 T cell receptor beta chains derived from one specimen sequenced in a study of blood T cell repertoires in COVID-19. Here immunoSEQ multiplex PCR was the method, and the copy in TCRdb shows in-frame clones only, minus some. The data show 220,000 or so clones, roughly 84% seen once. Sequenced: peripheral blood. The receptors originated from a woman of 80 years or more with acute or convalescent COVID-19.

The chain has TRBV11-3 and TRBJ1-4; 9 bases align to TRBD1. Germline CDR1 SGHNT, CDR2 YENEEA. The CDR3 has 15 amino acids. V shed 1 base and J 8 bases; nucleotides not matched to a gene: 5. The CDR3 here is CASSLGGQGNEKLFF. CDR3 coding DNA: TGTGCCAGCAGCTTAGGGGGACAGGGAAACGAAAAACTGTTTTTT.

The chain employs TRBV19 and TRBJ1-1; 10 bases align to TRBD1. Germline V gene sequence: CDR1 LNHDA, CDR2 SQIVND (reference sequence). V lost 5 bases to trimming and J lost 7 bases; unmatched junction nucleotides: 7. The CDR3 runs to 14 residues. CDR3 in DNA: TGTGCCAGTAGTCGACAGGGGGCGGATAGTGAAGCTTTCTTT. Amino acid sequence: CASSRQGADSEAFF.